The TCR beta chain described here comes from a study of early T cells in non-severe SARS-CoV-2 infection. On the study more broadly: Unsorted whole blood bulk RNA was sequenced, with unpaired chains. Study-wide results and limits: Using VDJdb, the matching emphasized anti-spike CD8 responses while missing private and CD4 specificities.

This clonotype has a handful of counts. What it binds is not known. Unique molecular identifiers were attached to individual cDNA molecules. Each CDR3 protein is one row after TCRdb ran MiXCR on the 5' RACE reads. Of 65,000 to 95,000 distinct CDR3 sequences listed, 16% are singletons. The CDR3 length is 13 residues. Per germline, CDR1 KGHSH and CDR2 LQKENI. Trimming shortened V by 3 bases and J by 4 bases, and 7 bases separated the two germline ends. The sample comprised whole blood. V and J are TRBV18 and TRBJ1-5; D might be TRBD1 (5 bases). The clonotype comes from an adult who was a healthcare worker with PCR-confirmed SARS-CoV-2 infection or an uninfected control (not recorded which). CDR3 region: CASSPGVNQPQHF. The CDR3 nucleotides read TGTGCCAGCTCACCGGGGGTGAATCAGCCCCAGCATTTT.